A selection of T cell receptor beta chains follows, all from one sample in a study of T cell responses to AZD1222 COVID-19 vaccine. Measured with immunoSEQ multiplex PCR; TCRdb has only the in-frame clones, and not every one. The profile shows about 140,000 clones, around 89% of them singletons. Sequences were derived from peripheral blood, sampled on day 0 of AZD1222 vaccination. The receptors were sampled from an adult in good health. Each CDR3 is given with its conserved first and last residue. Fields, in order: clone size, V gene, J gene, CDR3 protein. The listing skips clone size in some rows; elsewhere it reads once, few, many or a size class.

>.|TRBV2|TRBJ1-5
CASNGVGNQPQHF
>.|TRBV5-4|TRBJ1-3
CASSWGGLGSSGNTIYF
>once|TRBV7-9|TRBJ2-3
CASSPPGGGGISSTDTQYF
>.|TRBV7-6|TRBJ1-2
CASSPAFGDPRGYTF
>.|TRBV30|TRBJ1-5
CAWSVRAEKSQPQHF
>.|TRBV13|TRBJ1-2
CASSLGDRGYGYTF
>.|TRBV10-3|TRBJ1-3
CAITSNNGNTIYF
>.|TRBV11-2|TRBJ2-2
CASSYNLQSTGELFF
>.|TRBV5-1|TRBJ1-5
CASSLGQGTNQPQHF
>.|TRBV5-1|TRBJ1-4
CASSFRGGLETGDEKLFF
>.|TRBV11-2|TRBJ1-2
CASSLGYGYTF
>once|TRBV27|TRBJ1-1
CASSFKFRGAAAEAFF
>.|TRBV5-1|TRBJ2-7
CASSFGAGVYEQYF
>.|TRBV4-2|TRBJ2-3
CASSQDASTSGTDTQYF
>.|TRBV6-4|TRBJ2-5
CASSLTSGAQETQYF
>.|TRBV27|TRBJ2-1
CASSDSGDEQFF
>.|TRBV30|TRBJ1-5
CAWAPDRGYGQPQHF
>.|TRBV6-6|TRBJ2-5
CASSRVLETQYF
>.|TRBV27|TRBJ2-7
CASSLIASSSYEQYF
>.|TRBV30|TRBJ1-2
CAWSRDRGFYGYTF
>.|TRBV3-1/TRBV3-2|TRBJ2-1
CASRQKSSIRSSGDYEQFF
>.|TRBV12-3/TRBV12-4|TRBJ1-1
CASSSGRAFF
>.|TRBV2|TRBJ2-1
CASSDLAGVWNEQFF
>.|TRBV7-9|TRBJ2-7
CASSLDTAYEQYF
>.|TRBV4-1|TRBJ1-5
CASSQAGGGSSNQPQHF
>.|TRBV6-5|TRBJ2-1
CASRVRGYNEQFF
>.|TRBV6-5|TRBJ1-2
CASSYSSRNYGYTF
>.|TRBV19|TRBJ1-2
CASSTLEGRSYGYTF
>.|TRBV9|TRBJ1-2
CASSVGTGIRTF
>.|TRBV7-9|TRBJ1-1
CASMLLAASEAFF
>.|TRBV7-9|TRBJ2-7
CASSQGPRSSYEQYF
>once|TRBV7-2|TRBJ2-1
CASSLVSLAGFSYNEQFF